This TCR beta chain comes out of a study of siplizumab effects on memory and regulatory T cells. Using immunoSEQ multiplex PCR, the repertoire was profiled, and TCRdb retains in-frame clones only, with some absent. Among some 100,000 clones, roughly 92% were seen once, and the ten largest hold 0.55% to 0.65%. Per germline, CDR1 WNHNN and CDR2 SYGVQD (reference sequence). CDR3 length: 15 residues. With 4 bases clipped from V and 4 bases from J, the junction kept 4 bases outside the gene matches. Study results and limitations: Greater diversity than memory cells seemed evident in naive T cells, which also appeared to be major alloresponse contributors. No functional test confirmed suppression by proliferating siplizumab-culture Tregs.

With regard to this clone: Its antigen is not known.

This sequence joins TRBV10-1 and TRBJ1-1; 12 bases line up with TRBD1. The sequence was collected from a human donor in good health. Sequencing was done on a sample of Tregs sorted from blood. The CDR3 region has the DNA TGCGCCAGCAGTGGGGGACAGGGGGCGATCACTGAAGCTTTCTTT. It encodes CASSGGQGAITEAFF.